The T cell receptor beta chain under discussion was sequenced for a study of T cell changes during pregnancy in multiple sclerosis. Sequencing used immunoSEQ multiplex PCR; TCRdb keeps in-frame clones, though not all of them. The repertoire has 25,000 to 35,000 clones, 80% to 90% of them found once; the top ten carry 6.9%. In germline, CDR1 is SSHAT, CDR2 FNYEAQ (reference sequence). V was cut by 5 bases and J by 3 bases, with 22 bases left in between. This CDR3 has 17 residues. The TCR originated in a female donor with multiple sclerosis, enrolled in a pregnancy study. The source material was CD8+ T cells from peripheral blood mononuclear cells, sampled in the second trimester of pregnancy. The chain links TRBV7-7 to TRBJ1-2; D perhaps matches TRBD1 (5 bases). The CDR3 is CASSPPRGEEGDYGYTF. The CDR3 DNA reads TGTGCCAGCAGCCCTCCGCGGGGAGAGGAAGGGGACTATGGCTACACCTTC.